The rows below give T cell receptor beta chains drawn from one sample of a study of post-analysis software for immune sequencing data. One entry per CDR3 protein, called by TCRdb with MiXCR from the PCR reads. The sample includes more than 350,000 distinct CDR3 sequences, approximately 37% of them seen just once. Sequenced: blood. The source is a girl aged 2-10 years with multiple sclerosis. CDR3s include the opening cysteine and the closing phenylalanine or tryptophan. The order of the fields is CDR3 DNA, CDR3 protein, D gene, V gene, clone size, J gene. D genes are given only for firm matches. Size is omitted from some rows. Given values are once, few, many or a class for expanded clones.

CDR3nt: TGCGCCAGCAGCCAAGATTTAGTACGGGAGTGGACCACCGGGGAGCTGTTTTTT; CDR3aa: CASSQDLVREWTTGELFF; d_gene: .; v_gene: TRBV4-3; abundance: .; j_gene: TRBJ2-2
CDR3nt: TGTGCCAGCAGTTACCGACCGGGGGCTCAGCCCCAGCATTTT; CDR3aa: CASSYRPGAQPQHF; d_gene: .; v_gene: TRBV6-5; abundance: .; j_gene: TRBJ1-5
CDR3nt: TGTGCCTGGAGTGTTTCGACAGGGGCCTTACGTGAGCAGTACTTC; CDR3aa: CAWSVSTGALREQYF; d_gene: TRBD1; v_gene: TRBV30; abundance: once; j_gene: TRBJ2-7
CDR3nt: TGTGCCCTTCTCAGGGGGGGGCCAGCAGGGGAGCAGTTCTTC; CDR3aa: CALLRGGPAGEQFF; d_gene: .; v_gene: TRBV5-5; abundance: .; j_gene: TRBJ2-1
CDR3nt: TGTGCCAGCAGCCGGGACGGATTCGGCACAGATACGCAGTATTTT; CDR3aa: CASSRDGFGTDTQYF; d_gene: .; v_gene: TRBV6-4; abundance: few; j_gene: TRBJ2-3
CDR3nt: TGTGCCAGCAGTTCCGGCGGAGGTTTCTACAATGAGCAGTTCTTC; CDR3aa: CASSSGGGFYNEQFF; d_gene: .; v_gene: TRBV28; abundance: .; j_gene: TRBJ2-1
CDR3nt: TGTGCCATCAGTGAGGGGGGGCCTTTTTATGGCTACACCTTC; CDR3aa: CAISEGGPFYGYTF; d_gene: .; v_gene: TRBV10-3; abundance: .; j_gene: TRBJ1-2
CDR3nt: TGCAGTGCTAGCTGGCTGGGACCAATCTTTAACTACTCTGGGGCCAACGTCCGGACTTTC; CDR3aa: CSASWLGPIFNYSGANVRTF; d_gene: .; v_gene: TRBV20-1; abundance: .; j_gene: TRBJ2-6
CDR3nt: TGTGCCAGCAGTTTGGGACAGGCCGGGAATCAGCCCCAGCATTTT; CDR3aa: CASSLGQAGNQPQHF; d_gene: TRBD1; v_gene: TRBV12-3/TRBV12-4; abundance: .; j_gene: TRBJ1-5
CDR3nt: TGCGCCAGCAGCTTGAATGCGGGCACTGGGGCCAACGTCCTGACTTTC; CDR3aa: CASSLNAGTGANVLTF; d_gene: .; v_gene: TRBV5-1; abundance: many; j_gene: TRBJ2-6
CDR3nt: TGCGCCAGCAGCGAGCAGACAGGGGGCGGTCACAATGAGCAGTTCTTC; CDR3aa: CASSEQTGGGHNEQFF; d_gene: TRBD1; v_gene: TRBV5-1; abundance: few; j_gene: TRBJ2-1
CDR3nt: TGTGCCATCAGTGAGCAGGGGCAGATATATGAGCAGTTCTTC; CDR3aa: CAISEQGQIYEQFF; d_gene: .; v_gene: TRBV10-3; abundance: .; j_gene: TRBJ2-1
CDR3nt: TGTGCCAGCAGCTTAAGAACAGGGGGTCAGCCCCAGCATTTT; CDR3aa: CASSLRTGGQPQHF; d_gene: TRBD1; v_gene: TRBV7-2; abundance: few; j_gene: TRBJ1-5